This entry lists 5 T cell receptor beta chains sequenced from one sample in a study of blood T cell repertoires in COVID-19. Clones were read by immunoSEQ multiplex PCR, and TCRdb kept only the in-frame ones, dropping some. The table includes just over 70,000 clones, about three quarters detected once. Material for sequencing was peripheral blood. These receptors were collected from a woman in her seventies with acute or convalescent COVID-19.

This chain links TRBV7-8 with TRBJ1-1; tentative D call: TRBD1 (6 bases). Germline V lookup: CDR1 SGHVS, CDR2 FQNEAQ. This CDR3 region has 14 residues. Trimming stripped 5 bases from V and 4 bases from J, with 14 bases between. CDR3 nucleotide sequence: TGTGCCAGCAGCGCGGACAGTCCGGGCACTGAAGCTTTCTTT. It codes for CASSADSPGTEAFF.

This clone was observed a few times. The chain links TRBV6-5 to TRBJ1-3; D gene ambiguous. V was trimmed by 6 bases and J by 2 bases, leaving 5 bases between them. CDR1 MNHEY and CDR2 SVGAGI come from the germline V gene. The CDR3 contains 12 residues. The CDR3 region has the DNA TGTGCCAGCAGGCGTCCTGGAAACACCATATATTTT. Encoded protein: CASRRPGNTIYF.

The chain uses TRBV28 and TRBJ1-2, with 8 bases identical to TRBD1. The junction had 5 bases not matched to a gene; V was cut back by 7 bases and J by 4 bases. This CDR3 is 13 amino acids long. CDR1 and CDR2 from the germline V gene are MDHEN and SYDVKM. For the CDR3, the DNA is TGTGCCAGCACCGGTGGACAGGGCTATGGCTACACCTTC. It specifies CASTGGQGYGYTF.

This clone has just one count. The genes are TRBV7-8 and TRBJ1-2; 11 positions agree with TRBD1. J was trimmed by 6 bases and V by 5 bases; bases with no gene match: 2. Germline CDR1 reads SGHVS; CDR2 reads FQNEAQ. This CDR3 region has 13 residues. CDR3 nucleotide sequence: TGTGCCAGCAGCCGGGACAGGGGGAATGGCTACACCTTC. It encodes CASSRDRGNGYTF.

This chain links TRBV25-1 with TRBJ1-5; the D gene is possibly TRBD1 (6 bases). The ends were cut back, 8 bases at V and 7 bases at J, with 12 bases in the middle. The germline V gene encodes CDR1 MGHDK and CDR2 SYGVNS. This CDR3 has 12 amino acids. For the CDR3, the DNA is TGTGCCAGCGGCCAGGGGTACCAGCCCCAGCATTTT. Protein product: CASGQGYQPQHF. The entire variable domain, with the rest obtained from reference TRBV25-1 and TRBJ1-5, is as follows: EADIYQTPRYLVIGTGKKITLECSQTMGHDKMYWYQQDPGMELHLIHYSYGVNSTEKGDLSSESTVSRIRTEHFPLTLESARPSHTSQYLCASGQGYQPQHFGDGTRLSIL.